The present T cell receptor beta chain was sequenced within a study of CD8+CD57+ T cells in acquired aplastic anemia. Study-wide context: Quantities of DNA derived from sorted CD4+ and CD8+ cells averaged approximately 3 ug.

A word on this clonotype: Antigen unknown.

Study observations and caveats: Patients and controls had in common 25 to 30 CD8+ CDR3 sequences.

This CDR3 comprises 13 residues. Germline CDR1 is SGHTA and CDR2 is FQGTGA. V was pared by 5 bases and J by 3 bases, with 11 bases between. Patients included in sequencing had previously demonstrated CD8+CD57+ cell expansion by flow cytometry. Among the patients, all had severe acquired aplastic anemia. Patient blood was sampled before any therapy had been received. Using genomic DNA as the template, TCR beta VDJ and CDR3 profiling was carried out. TCRdb processed the reads anew with MiXCR; each CDR3 protein has one entry. Of 250,000 or so distinct CDR3 sequences in the sample, roughly half are singletons; the top ten hold over 7.5%.

The chain couples TRBV7-3 to TRBJ2-7, with a weak D call TRBD1 (5 bases). Sequencing was carried out using sorted CD4+, CD8+, or CD8+CD57+ T cells (not recorded which) from PBMCs. The clonotype was recovered from a human donor with aplastic anemia. The CDR3 protein is CASSADTDYEQYF. CDR3 nucleotides: TGTGCCAGCAGCGCGGACACCGACTACGAGCAGTACTTC.